The 10 T cell receptor beta chains listed next were all sequenced from one sample in a study of shared clonotypes between healthy human individuals (dated by TCRdb to the early 2020s). Library method: the immunoSEQ multiplex PCR assay. TCRdb mirrors the immuneACCESS table, restricted to in-frame sequences. Some clones are absent from its copies; in checked studies, under half trace to an unresolved V gene, and the reason for the others is unknown. The table for this sample lists about 1.5 million clones; roughly 98% of them were counted only once. Of the sample, about 0.4% falls within the top ten clones. Sample: naive CD4+ T cells sorted from blood. Taken with the paper, the label for cell subset or site translates to: CD45RA+ positively selected. These receptors originate from a man aged 30 to 39 in good health.

V and J are TRBV27 and TRBJ2-7, with D perhaps given as TRBD1 or TRBD2 (6 bases each). Trimming cost V 8 bases and J 4 bases, with 15 bases left between them. CDR1 and CDR2 from the germline V gene are MNHEY and SMNVEV (reference sequence). The CDR3 runs to 13 residues. This CDR3 reads CASWTIGGYEQYF. CDR3 DNA: TGTGCCAGCTGGACAATAGGGGGGTACGAGCAGTACTTC.

The V and J genes are TRBV21-1 and TRBJ1-5. TRBV21-1 is deemed a pseudogene. CDR3 size: 12 residues. CDR3 sequence reads: CASSRCEEPQHF. CDR3 DNA sequence: TGTGCCAGCAGTCGGTGCGAGGAGCCCCAGCATTTT.

The chain uses TRBV10-1 and TRBJ2-4; D might be TRBD1 or TRBD2, each matching 5 bases. V dropped 6 bases and J dropped 0 bases, with 18 bases sitting between them. Per the germline V gene, CDR1 is WNHNN and CDR2 is SYGVQD (reference sequence). CDR3 length equals 17 residues. The CDR3 spells CASSGLRQLLAKNIQYF. The DNA of the CDR3 is TGCGCCAGCAGCGGACTTAGACAGCTACTAGCCAAAAACATTCAGTACTTC.

The chain combines TRBV7-2 with TRBJ2-7, with 7 bases lining up with TRBD1. V lost 7 bases to trimming and J lost 3 bases; unmatched junction nucleotides: 6. This CDR3 has 13 amino acids. Germline CDR1 SGHTA, CDR2 FQGNSA. The chain's CDR3 is CASTLGQVYEQYF. Here the CDR3 DNA reads TGTGCCAGCACCCTTGGACAGGTCTACGAGCAGTACTTC.

The chain employs TRBV7-2 and TRBJ2-1; 10 nucleotides agree with TRBD2. The germline CDR1 and CDR2 sequences are SGHTA and FQGNSA. The CDR3 loop spans 14 amino acids. Trimming at V came to 8 bases and at J to 3 bases, leaving 4 bases not matched to a gene. The DNA for the CDR3 is TGTGCCAGCGGCCTAGCGGGAGTCTACAATGAGCAGTTCTTC. Translated: CASGLAGVYNEQFF.

V usage is TRBV9 and J usage is TRBJ2-5, with D perhaps assigned TRBD1 or TRBD2 (6 bases each). V dropped 0 bases and J dropped 5 bases, with 17 bases sitting between them. This CDR3 spans 16 amino acids. The germline gives CDR1 SGDLS, CDR2 YYNGEE. CDR3 residues: CASSVGGAQVQETQYF. DNA for the CDR3: TGTGCCAGCAGCGTAGGGGGGGCCCAAGTTCAGGAGACCCAGTACTTC.

The chain has TRBV2 and TRBJ1-2; tentatively, D is TRBD1 (5 bases). Germline V CDR1 and CDR2: SNHLY, FYNNEI. The V end lost 7 bases, the J end lost 2 bases, and 14 bases lay between the germline ends. The CDR3 loop spans 14 amino acids. CDR3: CASTVQDKNYGYTF. DNA of the CDR3: TGTGCCAGCACAGTCCAGGACAAGAACTATGGCTACACCTTC.

The gene calls are TRBV27 and TRBJ2-7; TRBD1 matches 9 bases. The CDR3 sequence is 16 residues long. Trimming cost V 5 bases and J 6 bases; bases outside gene matches: 14. The germline gives CDR1 MNHEY, CDR2 SMNVEV (reference sequence). The CDR3 bases are TGTGCCAGCAGTCACCCAACGGGTACAGGGGGCGGCGAGCAGTACTTC. Protein product: CASSHPTGTGGGEQYF.

The chain carries TRBV5-6 and TRBJ2-1; no clear D gene. Trimming took 1 base from V and 15 from J, leaving 20 bases between them. In germline, CDR1 is SGHDT, CDR2 YYEEEE. The length of the CDR3 is 14 residues. Here the CDR3 reads CASSLPHSRAIPFF. The CDR3 DNA reads TGTGCCAGCAGCTTGCCACACAGTAGGGCTATTCCGTTCTTC.

The chain carries TRBV7-9 and TRBJ1-3; the match to TRBD1 covers 10 bases. Trimming at V came to 4 bases and at J to 4 bases, leaving 13 bases not matched to a gene. CDR1 and CDR2 (germline): SEHNR, FQNEAQ (reference sequence). The CDR3 extends over 18 amino acids. CDR3 loop: CASSSAGQGIRPGNTIYF. The CDR3 DNA reads TGTGCCAGCAGCTCTGCGGGACAGGGGATCCGCCCGGGAAACACCATATATTTT.